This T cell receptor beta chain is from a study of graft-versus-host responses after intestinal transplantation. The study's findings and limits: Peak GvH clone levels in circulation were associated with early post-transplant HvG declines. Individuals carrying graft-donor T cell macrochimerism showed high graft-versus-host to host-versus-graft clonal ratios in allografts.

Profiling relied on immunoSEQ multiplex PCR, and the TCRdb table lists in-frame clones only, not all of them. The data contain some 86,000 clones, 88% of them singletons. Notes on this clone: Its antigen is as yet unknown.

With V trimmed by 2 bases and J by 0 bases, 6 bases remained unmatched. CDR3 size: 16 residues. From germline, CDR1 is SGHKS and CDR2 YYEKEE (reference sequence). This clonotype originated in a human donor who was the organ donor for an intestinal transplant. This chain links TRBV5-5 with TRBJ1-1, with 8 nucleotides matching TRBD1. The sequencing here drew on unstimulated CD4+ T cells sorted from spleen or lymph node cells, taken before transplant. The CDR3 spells CASSLPGGEMNTEAFF. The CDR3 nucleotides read TGTGCCAGCAGCTTACCAGGGGGCGAGATGAACACTGAAGCTTTCTTT.